This T cell receptor beta chain was recovered during a study of radiotherapy plus CTLA-4 blockade in lung cancer. Study-wide context: Objective responses occurred in 18% of patients; about 34% had disease control.

CDR1 and CDR2 (germline): SGHDT, YYEEEE. The CDR3 has 12 amino acids. V lost 4 bases to trimming and J lost 7 bases, with 9 bases between them. Libraries were prepared by immunoSEQ multiplex PCR; TCRdb keeps only in-frame clonotypes and omits some of them. The sample lists 120,000 or so clones, around 90% occurring once. Each patient with chemo-refractory metastatic non-small-cell lung cancer was treated with focal radiation plus CTLA-4 blockade using ipilimumab. Sequencing used peripheral blood, obtained from a patient treated with radiotherapy plus ipilimumab. This receptor was identified in a human donor with non-small cell lung cancer that progressed on radiotherapy plus ipilimumab. The chain recombines TRBV5-6 with TRBJ1-5; D call uncertain. The CDR3 coding sequence is TGTGCCAGCAGCCTGACGGGACAGCCCCAGCATTTT. Amino acids: CASSLTGQPQHF.